Listed below are T cell receptor beta chains from one sample, sequenced in a study of blood T cell repertoires in COVID-19. Sequenced by immunoSEQ multiplex PCR; TCRdb stores in-frame clones only, minus some. The sample has fewer than 55,000 clones; 88% are singletons. Sequenced sample: peripheral blood. Receptors were obtained from a man aged 45-65 years with active COVID-19. CDR3s include the opening cysteine and the closing phenylalanine or tryptophan. Fields, in order: J gene, clone size, V gene, CDR3 protein. Rows give clone size only sometimes, using once, few, many, or a class for an expanded clone.

j_gene: TRBJ2-1
abundance: once
v_gene: TRBV27
CDR3aa: CASSPRTYSYNEQFF

j_gene: TRBJ1-2
abundance: NA
v_gene: TRBV7-6
CDR3aa: CASSPRELPDGYTF

j_gene: TRBJ1-1
abundance: NA
v_gene: TRBV9
CDR3aa: CASSVGHLNTEAFF

j_gene: TRBJ2-2
abundance: NA
v_gene: TRBV2
CDR3aa: CASSTLSGAPGELFF

j_gene: TRBJ1-3
abundance: NA
v_gene: TRBV25-1
CDR3aa: CASSASGNTIYF

j_gene: TRBJ1-1
abundance: NA
v_gene: TRBV10-2
CDR3aa: CASRETGGTEAFF

j_gene: TRBJ1-3
abundance: NA
v_gene: TRBV5-4
CDR3aa: CASSFPQGNTIYF

j_gene: TRBJ2-5
abundance: NA
v_gene: TRBV19
CDR3aa: CASSTVGGQETQYF

j_gene: TRBJ1-1
abundance: NA
v_gene: TRBV11-2
CDR3aa: CASSLGFEEAFF

j_gene: TRBJ2-7
abundance: NA
v_gene: TRBV21-1
CDR3aa: CASSRGQGRSYEQYF

j_gene: TRBJ1-2
abundance: NA
v_gene: TRBV19
CDR3aa: CASSTYRVNGYTF

j_gene: TRBJ1-2
abundance: NA
v_gene: TRBV27
CDR3aa: CASSHRTGNYGYTF

j_gene: TRBJ1-4
abundance: NA
v_gene: TRBV5-1
CDR3aa: CASSLTGGNEKLFF

j_gene: TRBJ2-3
abundance: NA
v_gene: TRBV29-1
CDR3aa: CSVPGGGVTDTQYF

j_gene: TRBJ1-1
abundance: NA
v_gene: TRBV6-5
CDR3aa: CASEREMNTEAFF

j_gene: TRBJ1-4
abundance: NA
v_gene: TRBV9
CDR3aa: CASSVFTGGNEKLFF

j_gene: TRBJ2-3
abundance: NA
v_gene: TRBV7-3
CDR3aa: CASSLGVTSGVTDTQYF

j_gene: TRBJ2-6
abundance: NA
v_gene: TRBV6-5
CDR3aa: CASSYSQGTGANVLTF

j_gene: TRBJ1-1
abundance: NA
v_gene: TRBV7-9
CDR3aa: CASSAIGGFEAFF

j_gene: TRBJ2-3
abundance: NA
v_gene: TRBV4-2
CDR3aa: CASSQQSIEASGSTDTQYF

j_gene: TRBJ2-2
abundance: NA
v_gene: TRBV11-2
CDR3aa: CASSFSGTGELFF

j_gene: TRBJ1-5
abundance: few
v_gene: TRBV15
CDR3aa: CATSARNRGDQPQHF